This T cell receptor (beta chain) was sequenced during a study of blood T cells in healthy people across ages. Study-level results: Those diversity estimates obtained from one million T cells were thought to be underestimates.

Primers used in a second PCR of roughly 6 to 11 cycles were a sample-barcoded 5' primer and a J-beta primer mix. MiXCR was run by TCRdb on the 5' RACE reads, yielding one entry per CDR3 protein. The sample has 1.5 million to 2 million distinct CDR3 sequences; just under 50% are singletons. Each of the donors had roughly 9.4 milliliters of peripheral blood drawn into EDTA-treated Vacutainer tubes. The junction had 8 bases not matched to a gene; V was cut back by 0 bases and J by 2 bases. Germline CDR1 SGDLS, CDR2 YYNGEE. The CDR3 is 16 residues long. There are a few counts of this clonotype. Its antigen remains unknown.

Sequencing input: blood. This clonotype was obtained from a woman in her thirties or forties in good health. The chain has TRBV9 and TRBJ2-7, with 7 bases lining up with TRBD2. The CDR3 sequence: CASSVGSVSGTYEQYF. For the CDR3, the DNA is TGTGCCAGCAGCGTAGGGTCTGTGAGCGGGACCTACGAGCAGTACTTC.